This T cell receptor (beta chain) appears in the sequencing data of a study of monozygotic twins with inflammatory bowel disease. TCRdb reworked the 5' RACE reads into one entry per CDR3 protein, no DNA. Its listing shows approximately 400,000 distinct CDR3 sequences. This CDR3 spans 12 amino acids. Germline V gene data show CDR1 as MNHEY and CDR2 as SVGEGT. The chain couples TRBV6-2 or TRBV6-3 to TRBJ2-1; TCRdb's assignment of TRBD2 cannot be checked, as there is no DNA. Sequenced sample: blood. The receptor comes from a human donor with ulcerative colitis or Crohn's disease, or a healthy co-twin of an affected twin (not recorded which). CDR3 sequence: CASSRTSGSGFF.